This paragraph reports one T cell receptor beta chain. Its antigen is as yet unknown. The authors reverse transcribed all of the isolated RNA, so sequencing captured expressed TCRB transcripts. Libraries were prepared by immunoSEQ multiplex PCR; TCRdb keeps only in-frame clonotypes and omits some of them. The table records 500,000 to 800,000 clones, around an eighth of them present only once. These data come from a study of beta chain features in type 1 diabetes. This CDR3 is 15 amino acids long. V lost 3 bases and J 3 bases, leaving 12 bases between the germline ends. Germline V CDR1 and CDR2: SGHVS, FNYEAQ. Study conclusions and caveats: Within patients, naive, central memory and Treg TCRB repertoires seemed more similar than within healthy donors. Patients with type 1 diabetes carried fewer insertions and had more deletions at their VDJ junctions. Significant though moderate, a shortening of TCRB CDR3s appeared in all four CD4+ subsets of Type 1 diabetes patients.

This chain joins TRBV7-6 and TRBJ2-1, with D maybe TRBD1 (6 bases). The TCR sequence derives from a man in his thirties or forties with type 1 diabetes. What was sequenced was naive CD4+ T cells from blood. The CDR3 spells CASSFGGVVYNEQFF. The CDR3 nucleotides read TGTGCCAGCAGCTTTGGGGGCGTCGTCTACAATGAGCAGTTCTTC.